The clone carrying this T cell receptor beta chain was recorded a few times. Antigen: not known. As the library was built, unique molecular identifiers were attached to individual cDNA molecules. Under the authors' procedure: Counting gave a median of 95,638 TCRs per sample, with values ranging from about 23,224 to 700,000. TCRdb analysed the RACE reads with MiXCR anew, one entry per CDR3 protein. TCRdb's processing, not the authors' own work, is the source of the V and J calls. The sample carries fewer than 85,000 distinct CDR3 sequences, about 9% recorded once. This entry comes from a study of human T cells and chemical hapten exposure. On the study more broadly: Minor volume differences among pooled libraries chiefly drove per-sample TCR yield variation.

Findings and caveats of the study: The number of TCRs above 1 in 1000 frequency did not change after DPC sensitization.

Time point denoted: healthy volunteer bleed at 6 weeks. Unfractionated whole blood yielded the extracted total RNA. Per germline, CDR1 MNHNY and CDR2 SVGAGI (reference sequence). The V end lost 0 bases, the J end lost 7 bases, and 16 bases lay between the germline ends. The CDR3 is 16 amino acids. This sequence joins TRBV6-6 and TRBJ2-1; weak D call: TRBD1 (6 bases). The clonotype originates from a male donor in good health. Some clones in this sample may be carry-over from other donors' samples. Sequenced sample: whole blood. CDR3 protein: CASSYSPGAYVNEQFF. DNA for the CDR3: TGTGCCAGCAGTTACTCGCCAGGGGCGTATGTGAATGAGCAGTTCTTC.